The clone carrying this TCR beta chain was detected only a few times. Its antigen is not identified. The data derive from a study of T cells after yellow fever vaccination. Study conclusions and caveats: Highly abundant clonotypes carried over from the bulk population could end up in FACS-sorted repertoires as contaminants.

Germline loops: CDR1 DFQATT, CDR2 SNEGSKA (reference sequence). This CDR3 contains 12 residues. V was shortened by 6 bases and J by 11 bases, with 17 bases between the two germline ends. Each CDR3 protein is one row after TCRdb ran MiXCR on the 5' RACE reads. The repertoire includes about 260,000 distinct CDR3 sequences, around 4.9% of them detected once, and 2.5% to 4% sits in the top ten. V is TRBV20-1 and J is TRBJ1-5, with D unresolved. The sequence derives from a man younger than 35 who received the YFV17D yellow fever vaccine. The starting material was CD4+ T cells sorted from PBMCs, obtained on the day of the yellow fever booster vaccination. As DNA, the CDR3 is TGCAGTGCCCAGACTGGGAGTTCGGCCCAGCATTTT. Translating gives CSAQTGSSAQHF.